This entry lists 29 T cell receptor beta chains sequenced from one sample in a study of blood T cell repertoires in COVID-19. Produced via immunoSEQ multiplex PCR; TCRdb's table is partial and in-frame only. In the table there are around 170,000 clones, 84% of which are singletons. The sample taken for sequencing was peripheral blood. The source is a man in his late teens or twenties with active or convalescent COVID-19.

This rearrangement joins TRBV11-2 to TRBJ2-1; TRBD1 matches at 8 bases. The CDR3 is 15 residues long. V dropped 3 bases and J dropped 9; count of bases not matched to a gene: 10. The germline V gene has CDR1 SGHAT and CDR2 FQNNGV. DNA for the CDR3: TGTGCCAGCAGCTTTGTCTCGGCAGGGGGCGGTGAGCAGTTCTTC. It yields the protein CASSFVSAGGGEQFF.

V gene TRBV7-2 combines with J gene TRBJ2-4; 7 bases map to TRBD2. V lost 5 bases, J lost 2 bases, and 9 bases stayed unmatched. CDR1 SGHTA and CDR2 FQGNSA come from the germline V gene. This CDR3 spans 16 amino acids. CDR3 region: CASSRAAGTTKNIQYF. Here the CDR3 DNA reads TGTGCCAGCAGCCGGGCGGCGGGGACTACCAAAAACATTCAGTACTTC.

The chain is built from TRBV2 and TRBJ2-6; D is ambiguous. From germline, CDR1 is SNHLY and CDR2 FYNNEI. The CDR3 spans 16 residues. Trimming shortened V by 5 bases and J by 0 bases, and 11 bases separated the two germline ends. The CDR3 DNA is TGTGCCAGCAGTCTGGGCACCGGCTCTGGGGCCAACGTCCTGACTTTC. The encoded protein is CASSLGTGSGANVLTF. Together with reference TRBV2 and TRBJ2-6, the CDR3 gives the full variable domain: EPEVTQTPSHQVTQMGQEVILRCVPISNHLYFYWYRQILGQKVEFLVSFYNNEISEKSEIFDDQFSVERPDGSNFTLKIRSTKLEDSAMYFCASSLGTGSGANVLTFGAGSRLTVL.

This clone was observed a single time. The genes are TRBV7-2 and TRBJ1-2, with 7 bases that match TRBD1. CDR1 is SGHTA and CDR2 is FQGNSA in the germline V gene. The CDR3 covers 14 residues. V dropped 5 bases and J dropped 2; count of bases not matched to a gene: 5. The CDR3 spells CASSRSGQNYGYTF. The CDR3 nucleotides read TGTGCCAGCAGCAGATCGGGACAGAACTATGGCTACACCTTC. Full variable domain (remainder filled in from reference TRBV7-2 and TRBJ1-2): GAGVSQSPSNKVTEKGKDVELRCDPISGHTALYWYRQSLGQGLEFLIYFQGNSAPDKSGLPSDRFSAERTGGSVSTLTIQRTQQEDSAVYLCASSRSGQNYGYTFGSGTRLTVV.

This chain links TRBV19 with TRBJ2-1, with D hard to call. The CDR3 runs 15 residues. Per germline, CDR1 LNHDA and CDR2 SQIVND (reference sequence). Trimming shortened V by 5 bases and J by 0 bases, and 11 bases separated the two germline ends. The CDR3 region has the DNA TGTGCCAGTAGTCCTCGCCCGGGCTCCTACAATGAGCAGTTCTTC. Its translation: CASSPRPGSYNEQFF.

The chain couples TRBV5-4 to TRBJ2-3; D might be TRBD2 (6 bases). Between the trimmed V and J ends, which lost 0 bases and 2 bases, there was a span of 16 bases. Per the germline V gene, CDR1 is SGHNT and CDR2 is YYREEE (reference sequence). The CDR3 contains 17 residues. In nucleotides, the CDR3 is TGTGCCAGCAGCTTGGGACGAGTGGGGGGAATCACAGATACGCAGTATTTT. It is translated as CASSLGRVGGITDTQYF. The full variable domain, with the rest looked up from reference TRBV5-4 and TRBJ2-3, is ETGVTQSPTHLIKTRGQQVTLRCSSQSGHNTVSWYQQALGQGPQFIFQYYREEENGRGNFPPRFSGLQFPNYSSELNVNALELDDSALYLCASSLGRVGGITDTQYFGPGTRLTVL.

This clone was observed once. V is TRBV5-1 and J is TRBJ2-7; a weak D match, TRBD1 (5 bases). Trimming took 6 bases from V and 3 from J, leaving 19 bases between them. Germline-derived CDR1 and CDR2 are SGHRS and YFSETQ. The CDR3 sequence is 15 residues long. The DNA of the CDR3 is TGCGCCAGCACCCCAGACAGACAGTCTCTCTACGAGCAGTACTTC. Residues: CASTPDRQSLYEQYF.

This clone was detected once. The chain has TRBV11-3 and TRBJ1-1, with D possibly matching TRBD1 (6 bases). Per germline, CDR1 SGHNT and CDR2 YENEEA. This CDR3 is built from 13 residues. Between the trimmed V and J ends, which lost 3 bases and 1 base, there was a span of 6 bases. CDR3 sequence: CASSLTGNTEAFF. CDR3 nucleotides: TGTGCCAGCAGCTTGACAGGGAACACTGAAGCTTTCTTT.

CDR3 protein: CASSFGGGELFF. The CDR3, as DNA: TGTGCCAGCAGCTTTGGAGGCGGGGAGCTGTTTTTT. The chain joins TRBV7-6 to TRBJ2-2; a possible D gene is TRBD2 (5 bases). This CDR3 region has 12 residues. Germline lookup yields CDR1 SGHVS and CDR2 FNYEAQ. The ends were cut back, 3 bases at V and 7 bases at J, with 6 bases in the middle.

The chain couples TRBV6-4 to TRBJ2-2; TRBD2 matches at 9 bases. The germline CDR1 and CDR2 sequences are MRHNA and SNTAGT. The V gene end was trimmed by 8 bases and the J gene end by 0 bases; junction bases not matched to a gene: 1. CDR3 length: 14 amino acids. CDR3 bases: TGTGCCAGCCGGACTAGCGCGAACACCGGGGAGCTGTTTTTT. Protein product: CASRTSANTGELFF.

Points on this clone: One junction end does not reproduce the germline sequence, and a read error may be involved. The chain couples TRBV5-6 to TRBJ2-7, with TRBD2 matching 10 bases. CDR3 length: 14 residues. CDR1 is SGHDT and CDR2 is YYEEEE in the germline V gene. The CDR3 reads CASSPTWGTSAKSF. The DNA for the CDR3 is TGTGCCAGCAGTCCAACCTGGGGGACTAGCGCTAAAAGCTTC.

The V and J genes are TRBV19 and TRBJ1-3, with D perhaps TRBD1 (6 bases). With 10 bases removed from V and 2 bases from J, the gap between germline ends came to 15 bases. CDR1 and CDR2 (germline): LNHDA, SQIVND (reference sequence). The CDR3 is 14 residues long. This chain's CDR3 is CATQPGEAGNTIYF. CDR3 DNA sequence: TGTGCCACCCAGCCAGGGGAAGCTGGAAACACCATATATTTT.

This chain connects TRBV12-3 or TRBV12-4 to TRBJ1-1; D might be TRBD1 (5 bases). The CDR3 length is 13 residues. Trimming removed 6 bases at V and 7 bases at J, with 15 bases between. The CDR3 protein is CASRSTDSFEAFF. CDR3 bases: TGTGCCAGCAGAAGCACTGACAGTTTTGAAGCTTTCTTT.

In this sample, this clone turned up once. The CDR3 is CASADIYGYTF. DNA of the CDR3: TGTGCCAGCGCGGACATCTATGGCTACACCTTC. This chain links TRBV7-2 with TRBJ1-2; maybe TRBD1 (5 bases). The germline V and J ends were trimmed by 8 bases and 4 bases, with 8 bases remaining between them. CDR1 and CDR2 from the germline V gene are SGHTA and FQGNSA. This CDR3 contains 11 residues. Full variable domain (remainder filled in from reference TRBV7-2 and TRBJ1-2): GAGVSQSPSNKVTEKGKDVELRCDPISGHTALYWYRQSLGQGLEFLIYFQGNSAPDKSGLPSDRFSAERTGGSVSTLTIQRTQQEDSAVYLCASADIYGYTFGSGTRLTVV.

The chain recombines TRBV7-5 with TRBJ1-1. TRBV7-5 represents a pseudogene. This CDR3 contains 14 residues. The CDR3 bases are TGTGTCAGAAGCTTAGCAGTCCTACACACTGAAGCTTTCTTT. Its translation is CVRSLAVLHTEAFF.

This chain joins TRBV6-5 and TRBJ2-2; D may be TRBD1 (6 bases). The germline V gene has CDR1 MNHEY and CDR2 SVGAGI. Trimming took 6 bases from V and 0 from J, leaving 11 bases between them. The CDR3 contains 15 residues. The CDR3 DNA reads as TGTGCCAGCAGGCGAGGGACAACGAACACCGGGGAGCTGTTTTTT. Its translation is CASRRGTTNTGELFF.

V usage is TRBV10-1 and J usage is TRBJ1-2; 7 bases line up with TRBD1. This CDR3 spans 13 amino acids. Germline assignment: CDR1 WNHNN and CDR2 SYGVQD (reference sequence). Trimming cost V 5 bases and J 3 bases; bases outside gene matches: 3. The CDR3 loop reads CASSSTGDYGYTF. CDR3 DNA sequence: TGCGCCAGCAGTTCTACAGGGGACTATGGCTACACCTTC.

This clone was found a few times. The CDR3 loop is CSASNLGTGVNEQYF. The DNA of the CDR3 is TGCAGTGCTAGTAATTTGGGGACAGGGGTCAACGAGCAGTACTTC. The chain carries TRBV20-1 and TRBJ2-7, with TRBD1 matching over 10 bases. The CDR3 runs to 15 residues. The germline gives CDR1 DFQATT, CDR2 SNEGSKA (reference sequence). J was trimmed by 5 bases and V by 3 bases; bases with no gene match: 10.

This chain joins TRBV5-1 and TRBJ1-6, with D possibly matching TRBD1 (5 bases). This CDR3 is 11 amino acids long. The V end lost 4 bases, the J end lost 14 bases, and 10 bases lay between the germline ends. CDR1 SGHRS and CDR2 YFSETQ come from the germline V gene. CDR3 sequence (DNA): TGCGCCAGCAGCCCCCGGGGGACCCTCCACTTT. It is translated as CASSPRGTLHF.

This chain joins TRBV7-2 and TRBJ2-1; 9 bases align to TRBD2. Germline CDR1 SGHTA, CDR2 FQGNSA. V lost 0 bases and J lost 0; bases outside the gene matches: 3. CDR3 size: 17 residues. The DNA of the CDR3 is TGTGCCAGCAGCTTAGCCATTAGCGGGAGCTCCTACAATGAGCAGTTCTTC. Translating gives CASSLAISGSSYNEQFF. Full variable domain (remainder filled in from reference TRBV7-2 and TRBJ2-1): GAGVSQSPSNKVTEKGKDVELRCDPISGHTALYWYRQSLGQGLEFLIYFQGNSAPDKSGLPSDRFSAERTGGSVSTLTIQRTQQEDSAVYLCASSLAISGSSYNEQFFGPGTRLTVL.

The chain joins TRBV27 to TRBJ2-7; 13 positions agree with TRBD2. V shed 5 bases, J shed 4 bases, and the junction held 14 bases outside the gene matches. The length of the CDR3 is 18 residues. Germline V gene lookup returns CDR1 MNHEY and CDR2 SMNVEV (reference sequence). This CDR3 is CASSPPRNGLAGAYEQYF. CDR3 coding DNA: TGTGCCAGCAGTCCCCCGCGGAACGGACTAGCGGGAGCGTACGAGCAGTACTTC.

The CDR3 DNA reads as TGCGCCAGCAGCCACCACCTACGCCTGGGGGGGCTAACCACCTACGAGCAGTACTTC. It translates to CASSHHLRLGGLTTYEQYF. This chain uses TRBV4-3 with TRBJ2-7; perhaps TRBD2 as D (7 bases). V dropped 3 bases and J dropped 2 bases, with 26 bases sitting between them. There are 19 residues in the CDR3. Per the germline V gene, CDR1 is LGHNA and CDR2 is YSLEER.

V usage is TRBV10-3 and J usage is TRBJ2-7, with 7 bases identical to TRBD1. CDR1 is ENHRY and CDR2 is SYGVKD in the germline V gene. V gave up 11 bases and J gave up 7 bases; unmatched junction bases: 11. This CDR3 is 12 amino acids long. The CDR3 reads CAVTGDKREQYF. The DNA of the CDR3 is TGTGCCGTAACAGGGGATAAGCGGGAGCAGTACTTC.

V is TRBV9 and J is TRBJ2-1, with TRBD1 as a possible D gene (5 bases). The germline V gene encodes CDR1 SGDLS and CDR2 YYNGEE. This CDR3 region has 16 residues. Trimming removed 1 base at V and 0 bases at J, with 11 bases between. CDR3 protein: CASSVRGQSSYNEQFF. In DNA form, the CDR3 reads TGTGCCAGCAGCGTAAGGGGTCAGAGCTCCTACAATGAGCAGTTCTTC.

V and J are TRBV5-1 and TRBJ2-3; 11 bases fit TRBD2. Trimming cost V 3 bases and J 7 bases; bases outside gene matches: 7. The length of the CDR3 is 15 residues. Germline V CDR1 and CDR2: SGHRS, YFSETQ. This CDR3 is CASSSAGTSGNTQYF. In DNA, the CDR3 is TGCGCCAGCAGCTCGGCCGGGACTAGCGGTAATACGCAGTATTTT.

The genes are TRBV21-1 and TRBJ2-7; the DNA was not compared with TRBD2, the D call given in the table. TRBV21-1 is designated a pseudogene. The CDR3 extends over 16 amino acids. The CDR3 reads CASSSHEAVVGYEQYF. CDR3 bases: TGTGCCAGCAGCAGCCATGAAGCGGTGGTGGGTTACGAGCAGTACTTC.

This clone was observed a few times. The rearrangement uses TRBV7-8 and TRBJ1-5, with a weak D call TRBD1 (5 bases). This CDR3 is 13 amino acids long. Trimming pared 3 bases from V and 6 bases from J, leaving 9 bases between. Germline CDR1 and CDR2: SGHVS and FQNEAQ. The CDR3 DNA sequence: TGTGCCAGCAGCTTGGGGGGGAGTCAGCCCCAGCATTTT. As protein: CASSLGGSQPQHF.

The genes are TRBV4-1 and TRBJ1-1; TRBD1 is a possible D gene (6 bases). CDR3 length: 15 amino acids. Trimming removed 4 bases from V and 1 base from J, with 13 bases in between. Germline-derived CDR1 and CDR2 are MGHRA and YSYEKL. This CDR3 reads CASSPPGQKNTEAFF. For the CDR3, the DNA is TGCGCCAGCAGCCCTCCGGGACAAAAGAACACTGAAGCTTTCTTT.

The V and J genes are TRBV11-3 and TRBJ2-1; 7 bases fit TRBD2. Per germline, CDR1 SGHNT and CDR2 YENEEA. There are 15 residues in the CDR3. Trimming removed 5 bases from V and 8 bases from J; junction bases left unmatched: 12. CDR3 loop: CASSRGESGGDEQFF. In DNA form, the CDR3 reads TGTGCCAGCAGCCGGGGGGAATCCGGTGGCGATGAGCAGTTCTTC.